The 23 T cell receptor beta chains below all came from one sample that was sequenced in a study of T-cell memory formation after mild COVID-19. TCRdb redid the calling of the 5' RACE reads with MiXCR, one entry per CDR3 protein. Counted here are roughly 300,000 distinct CDR3 sequences, 16% occurring once; the ten biggest clones make up roughly 23%. Input material: PBMCs or a T cell subset sorted from them (not recorded which). The receptors come from a young man who had mild COVID-19 (a few samples of this study predate the infection). Cell type and time point are not known.

The chain has TRBV4-3 and TRBJ1-2; D may be TRBD1 (6 bases). The CDR3 loop spans 16 amino acids. Germline V gene sequence: CDR1 LGHNA, CDR2 YSLEER. Trimming removed 4 bases at V and 7 bases at J, with 22 bases between. CDR3 nucleotides: TGCGCCAGCAGCCTCCTGGGCCCGGGGGGCAATTTTGGCTACACCTTC. This translates into CASSLLGPGGNFGYTF.

Comment on this clonotype: The junction shows a germline mismatch at one end, possibly a read error. This sequence joins TRBV4-1 and TRBJ1-1; 7 bases map to TRBD1. The CDR3 runs to 13 residues. CDR1 is MGHRA and CDR2 is YSYEKL in the germline V gene. The CDR3 DNA reads TGCGCCAGCAGCCAAGATCAGGGGGGGCGAGGACGCTTT. As protein: CASSQDQGGRGRF.

This clonotype has only a few counts. V gene TRBV21-1 combines with J gene TRBJ2-1; the D call of TRBD1 is as the table states it, not checked on the DNA. TRBV21-1 is reported as a pseudogene. The length of the CDR3 is 17 residues. For the CDR3, the DNA is TGTGCCAGCAGCAAGGGCGCCGGGACATCTTACTACAATGAGCAGTTCTTC. Its protein is CASSKGAGTSYYNEQFF.

The rearrangement joins TRBV5-4 to TRBJ2-1; a possible D gene is TRBD1 (6 bases). The CDR3 length is 14 residues. The germline V gene has CDR1 SGHNT and CDR2 YYREEE (reference sequence). Trimming shortened V by 2 bases and J by 5 bases, and 11 bases separated the two germline ends. CDR3 coding DNA: TGTGCCAGCAGCTTCCCGTACAGGGACAATGAGCAGTTCTTC. Translated, it gives CASSFPYRDNEQFF.

The V and J genes are TRBV29-1 and TRBJ1-5; no definite D call. In germline, CDR1 is SQVTM, CDR2 ANQGSEA. The CDR3 totals 12 residues. Trimming stripped 4 bases from V and 0 bases from J, with 4 bases between. DNA of the CDR3: TGCAGCGTTGGGGGTAGCAATCAGCCCCAGCATTTT. Amino acid sequence: CSVGGSNQPQHF. Full variable domain (remainder filled in from reference TRBV29-1 and TRBJ1-5): SAVISQKPSRDICQRGTSLTIQCQVDSQVTMMFWYRQQPGQSLTLIATANQGSEATYESGFVIDKFPISRPNLTFSTLTVSNMSPEDSSIYLCSVGGSNQPQHFGDGTRLSIL.

This clonotype was counted at least ten times. The chain couples TRBV5-6 to TRBJ2-5; weak D call: TRBD1 (6 bases). CDR3 length: 14 amino acids. The germline CDR1 and CDR2 sequences are SGHDT and YYEEEE. V was pared by 2 bases and J by 4 bases, with 12 bases between. CDR3 residues: CASSFKQGGETQYF. The CDR3 DNA reads TGTGCCAGCAGCTTCAAACAGGGCGGAGAGACCCAGTACTTC. The whole variable domain, remainder taken from reference TRBV5-6 and TRBJ2-5, is DAGVTQSPTHLIKTRGQQVTLRCSPKSGHDTVSWYQQALGQGPQFIFQYYEEEERQRGNFPDRFSGHQFPNYSSELNVNALLLGDSALYLCASSFKQGGETQYFGPGTRLLVL.

The chain employs TRBV30 and TRBJ1-5; D might be TRBD1 (5 bases). Trimming shortened V by 0 bases and J by 7 bases, and 10 bases separated the two germline ends. The CDR3 totals 13 residues. The V gene's germline CDR1 is GTSNPN and CDR2 SVGIG (reference sequence). As DNA, the CDR3 is TGTGCCTGGAGTGTACAAGGGGACCAGCCCCAGCATTTT. This sequence encodes CAWSVQGDQPQHF.

In its sample, this clonotype was seen a few times. J is TRBJ2-6 and V is TRBV5-6; TRBD1 agrees at 7 bases. This CDR3 contains 18 residues. V lost 4 bases and J lost 4; bases outside the gene matches: 14. Germline-derived CDR1 and CDR2 are SGHDT and YYEEEE. CDR3 bases: TGTGCCAGCAGCGGTCTAGACAGGGTTCACGCCGGGGCCAACGTCCTGACTTTC. This sequence encodes CASSGLDRVHAGANVLTF.

This clonotype was seen only a few times. J is TRBJ1-6 and V is TRBV18; D not resolved. The CDR3 sequence is 14 residues long. V was trimmed by 6 bases and J by 7 bases, leaving 13 bases between them. Germline-derived CDR1 and CDR2 are KGHSH and LQKENI. The CDR3 here is CASSQDKGNSPLHF. The DNA for the CDR3 is TGTGCCAGCTCGCAAGACAAAGGGAATTCACCCCTCCACTTT.

V is TRBV18 and J is TRBJ1-2, with a possible D match to TRBD1 (5 bases). The V and J ends lost 0 bases and 7 bases respectively, with 21 bases between them. This CDR3 contains 17 residues. Germline CDR1 and CDR2: KGHSH and LQKENI. This chain's CDR3 is CASSPPGGRGDGRGYTF. In DNA, the CDR3 is TGTGCCAGCTCACCACCGGGTGGCCGAGGGGATGGTCGTGGCTACACCTTC.

The CDR3 nucleotides read TGCGCCAGCGGCGAGGGGGGGGGTCCAGATACGCAGTATTTT. Translated: CASGEGGGPDTQYF. V is TRBV5-1 and J is TRBJ2-3, with D possibly being TRBD2 (7 bases). Germline lookup yields CDR1 SGHRS and CDR2 YFSETQ. This CDR3 region has 14 residues. The V end lost 7 bases, the J end lost 4 bases, and 16 bases lay between the germline ends.

This clonotype was seen a few times. The V and J genes are TRBV5-1 and TRBJ2-7; D tentatively fits TRBD1 or TRBD2 (5 bases each). Germline V gene lookup returns CDR1 SGHRS and CDR2 YFSETQ. CDR3 length: 15 amino acids. With 4 bases removed from V and 0 bases from J, the gap between germline ends came to 14 bases. The CDR3 loop is CASSPRGLSSYEQYF. For the CDR3, the DNA is TGCGCCAGCAGCCCCCGGGGCTTGAGCTCCTACGAGCAGTACTTC.

This clonotype was found a few times. This chain links TRBV2 with TRBJ1-4; D call uncertain. CDR1 and CDR2 (germline): SNHLY, FYNNEI. The V end lost 1 base, the J end lost 5 bases, and 8 bases lay between the germline ends. The CDR3 is 14 residues long. The CDR3 here is CASSEVAANEKLFF. DNA of the CDR3: TGTGCCAGCAGTGAAGTGGCAGCAAATGAAAAACTGTTTTTT.

This clonotype came up many times. The rearrangement links TRBV2 to TRBJ2-7; D possibly corresponds to TRBD2 (5 bases). This CDR3 has 12 residues. Trimming stripped 6 bases from V and 3 bases from J, with 9 bases between. Per germline, CDR1 SNHLY and CDR2 FYNNEI. The CDR3, as DNA: TGTGCCAGCAGGGGGAGCGGCTACGAGCAGTACTTC. Translated, it gives CASRGSGYEQYF.

In DNA form, the CDR3 reads TGTGCCAGCAGTTACTCGAGGGGACAGGGTTCGGGCTACACCTTC. Its translation: CASSYSRGQGSGYTF. The V call is TRBV6-6, the J call TRBJ1-2; 9 nucleotides match TRBD1. The V and J ends lost 0 bases and 8 bases, in that order; junction bases with no gene match: 7. CDR1 is MNHNY and CDR2 is SVGAGI in the germline V gene (reference sequence). CDR3 size: 15 residues.

This clonotype came up a few times. The chain has TRBV3-1 and TRBJ2-5; D might be TRBD1 or TRBD2, each matching 5 bases. The V gene lost 9 bases and the J gene lost 5 bases, with 16 bases spanning the gap. The V gene's germline CDR1 is LGHDT and CDR2 YNNKEL (reference sequence). CDR3 length equals 13 residues. This CDR3 reads CASGARGVETQYF. CDR3 DNA sequence: TGTGCCAGTGGGGCGAGGGGAGTGGAGACCCAGTACTTC.

A few counts support this clonotype. This chain joins TRBV5-1 and TRBJ2-1; D gene unclear. The germline V gene has CDR1 SGHRS and CDR2 YFSETQ. Trimming removed 5 bases from V and 3 bases from J, with 12 bases in between. The CDR3 contains 14 residues. The DNA of the CDR3 is TGCGCCAGCAGATTTAGGACGGTCTACAATGAGCAGTTCTTC. This gives the protein CASRFRTVYNEQFF.

The chain is built from TRBV7-2 and TRBJ2-3; maybe TRBD1 (5 bases). TRBJ1-5 matches the DNA end more closely, so the J call is doubtful. The CDR3 contains 17 residues. From germline, CDR1 is SGHTA and CDR2 FQGNSA. DNA of the CDR3: TGTGCCAGCAGCTTATGGGGCGTGGCGGGGGGAGGAGATACGCAGCATTTT. As protein: CASSLWGVAGGGDTQHF.

The chain couples TRBV20-1 to TRBJ2-7; D ambiguous. The germline V gene has CDR1 DFQATT and CDR2 SNEGSKA (reference sequence). The CDR3 is 14 amino acids. Deletions cut 6 bases from V and 0 bases from J, with 15 bases between. Here the CDR3 reads CSALGRVSSYEQYV. CDR3 bases: TGCAGTGCCCTCGGGCGCGTAAGCTCCTACGAGCAGTACGTC.

This clonotype came up many times. The V gene is TRBV4-3, the J gene TRBJ2-5; D is undetermined. Germline CDR1 LGHNA, CDR2 YSLEER. Trimming removed 0 bases at V and 7 bases at J, with 9 bases between. This CDR3 region has 13 residues. The CDR3 nucleotides are TGCGCCAGCAGCCAAGAGGCCGAAGGGACCCAGTACTTC. It yields the protein CASSQEAEGTQYF.

In its sample, this clonotype was seen many times. The V and J genes are TRBV12-3 or TRBV12-4 and TRBJ2-4; 8 bases agree with TRBD1. The V segment lost 2 bases and the J segment 0 bases; nucleotides outside the gene matches: 9. This CDR3 contains 18 residues. The DNA of the CDR3 is TGTGCCAGCAGTTTACCGACAGGGGCGGATATAGCCAAAAACATTCAGTACTTC. The encoded protein is CASSLPTGADIAKNIQYF.

This chain connects TRBV27 to TRBJ2-2; D not resolved. This CDR3 has 13 residues. From germline, CDR1 is MNHEY and CDR2 SMNVEV (reference sequence). The V and J ends lost 2 bases and 4 bases respectively, with 5 bases between them. The chain's CDR3 is CASSLGITGELFF. CDR3 nucleotides: TGTGCCAGCAGTTTAGGGATCACCGGGGAGCTGTTTTTT.

This clonotype has a handful of counts. This sequence joins TRBV18 and TRBJ2-2, with TRBD1 matching 8 bases. V trimming: 6 bases; J trimming: 6 bases; junction bases outside the gene matches: 3. CDR3 size: 13 residues. Germline-derived CDR1 and CDR2 are KGHSH and LQKENI. The CDR3: CASSDRDAGELFF. The CDR3, as DNA: TGTGCCAGCTCGGACAGGGACGCCGGGGAGCTGTTTTTT.